These 25 T cell receptor beta chains share one sample of origin, sequenced in a study of T cells after yellow fever vaccination. Using its own MiXCR run on the 5' RACE reads, TCRdb lists one record per CDR3 protein. Of about 300,000 distinct CDR3 sequences listed, 7.5% to 9.5% were seen once; the top ten hold around 3.5%. The source was CD4+ T cells sorted from PBMCs, collected 5 days after the yellow fever booster vaccination. The receptors come from a young man who received the YFV17D yellow fever vaccine.

CDR3 bases: TGTGCCAGCAGCCAAGCTATCTTGACTAGCGGGGGGGCTCAAGATACGCAGTATTTT. This gives the protein CASSQAILTSGGAQDTQYF. The J gene is TRBJ2-3, the V gene TRBV4-2, with 14 positions matching TRBD2. V was clipped by 1 base and J by 5 bases; unmatched bases: 11. Germline V gene lookup returns CDR1 LGHNA and CDR2 YNFKEQ. This CDR3 has 19 amino acids.

The J gene is TRBJ2-7, the V gene TRBV7-8; D gene uncertain. The CDR3 spans 13 residues. V dropped 1 base and J dropped 3 bases, with 7 bases sitting between them. CDR1 SGHVS and CDR2 FQNEAQ come from the germline V gene. The CDR3 reads CASSLVGYYEQYF. For the CDR3, the DNA is TGTGCCAGCAGCTTAGTCGGCTACTACGAGCAGTACTTC.

This clonotype was observed many times. V is TRBV7-3 and J is TRBJ2-1; 10 bases line up with TRBD1. Germline V CDR1 and CDR2: SGHTA, FQGTGA. V shed 10 bases and J 9 bases; nucleotides not matched to a gene: 9. CDR3 length equals 13 residues. In DNA form, the CDR3 reads TGTGCCATGGGGGGGACAGGGGTAGCTGAGCAGTTCTTC. Its translation is CAMGGTGVAEQFF.

The chain uses TRBV5-6 and TRBJ2-1; D is undetermined. V shed 0 bases and J shed 4 bases, with 14 bases lying between them. The CDR3 is 16 amino acids. Germline V gene data show CDR1 as SGHDT and CDR2 as YYEEEE. CDR3 protein: CASSLERGGEYNEQFF. DNA for the CDR3: TGTGCCAGCAGCTTGGAAAGAGGTGGGGAATACAATGAGCAGTTCTTC.

The chain uses TRBV19 and TRBJ1-1; a weak D match, TRBD1 (5 bases). Germline V CDR1 and CDR2: LNHDA, SQIVND (reference sequence). Deletions cut 3 bases from V and 4 bases from J, with 9 bases between. There are 13 residues in the CDR3. CDR3 loop: CASSIRGSTEAFF. The DNA for the CDR3 is TGTGCCAGTAGTATCCGGGGGAGCACTGAAGCTTTCTTT.

This clonotype was picked up a small number of times. One junction end does not reproduce the germline sequence, and a read error may be involved. The V gene is TRBV6-6, the J gene TRBJ2-4, with D tentatively TRBD1 (6 bases). Germline loops: CDR1 MNHNY, CDR2 SVGAGI (reference sequence). This CDR3 spans 12 amino acids. CDR3 bases: TGTGCCAGCAGTTTCCTGGACAGCGCTCAGCACTTC. This sequence encodes CASSFLDSAQHF.

This clonotype turned up a few times. The chain joins TRBV6-2 or TRBV6-3 to TRBJ2-3; D remains unclear. Between the trimmed V and J ends, which lost 8 bases and 3 bases, there was a span of 18 bases. This CDR3 comprises 15 residues. Germline lookup yields CDR1 MNHEY and CDR2 SVGEGT. This chain's CDR3 is CASRYRTEMTDTQYF. CDR3 in DNA: TGTGCCAGCCGATACCGGACGGAAATGACAGATACGCAGTATTTT.

The chain is built from TRBV7-8 and TRBJ1-6; no definite D call. Trimming stripped 2 bases from V and 0 bases from J, with 17 bases between. The CDR3 contains 19 residues. In germline, CDR1 is SGHVS, CDR2 FQNEAQ. CDR3 protein: CASSLWNLSRSSYNSPLHF. DNA for the CDR3: TGTGCCAGCAGCTTATGGAACCTTAGCAGGAGCTCCTATAATTCACCCCTCCACTTT.

This clonotype has just a few counts. The chain is built from TRBV6-5 and TRBJ1-2; no clear D. V was shortened by 6 bases and J by 8 bases, with 13 bases between the two germline ends. CDR1 and CDR2 from the germline V gene are MNHEY and SVGAGI. This CDR3 has 12 residues. CDR3 DNA sequence: TGTGCCAGCAGCCGGGTAGGGTCAGGCTACACCTTC. Protein product: CASSRVGSGYTF.

In this sample, this clonotype turned up a few times. The chain uses TRBV4-1 and TRBJ2-7; 10 bases line up with TRBD1. Germline V gene lookup returns CDR1 MGHRA and CDR2 YSYEKL. This CDR3 has 15 residues. J was trimmed by 4 bases and V by 1 base; bases with no gene match: 4. The CDR3 bases are TGCGCCAGCAGCCAAGGGGACAGGGGAGGATACGAGCAGTACTTC. It encodes CASSQGDRGGYEQYF.

The chain is built from TRBV5-1 and TRBJ2-3; 8 bases are shared with TRBD1. The ends lost 5 bases at V and 2 bases at J; junction bases unmatched: 7. Germline V gene sequence: CDR1 SGHRS, CDR2 YFSETQ. This CDR3 has 15 residues. The CDR3 nucleotides read TGCGCCAGCAGACAGGGACAGGCGAACACAGATACGCAGTATTTT. Its protein product is CASRQGQANTDTQYF.

This clonotype was seen only a few times. The V and J genes are TRBV7-9 and TRBJ2-3; maybe TRBD1 (6 bases). Germline V gives CDR1 SEHNR, CDR2 FQNEAQ (reference sequence). V lost 3 bases to trimming and J lost 3 bases, with 10 bases between them. The CDR3 extends over 14 amino acids. CDR3 loop: CASSFGQFTDTQYF. DNA for the CDR3: TGTGCCAGCAGCTTTGGACAGTTTACAGATACGCAGTATTTT.

The genes are TRBV24-1 and TRBJ1-6, with D hard to call. This CDR3 has 14 amino acids. Germline CDR1 KGHDR, CDR2 SFDVKD. V was clipped by 8 bases and J by 7 bases, with 14 bases between them. The CDR3 spells CATKANPPNSPLHF. DNA of the CDR3: TGTGCCACCAAAGCAAATCCACCCAATTCACCCCTCCACTTT.

The chain links TRBV11-2 to TRBJ2-2, with no clear D. Germline-derived CDR1 and CDR2 are SGHAT and FQNNGV. V lost 7 bases and J lost 7, with 7 bases in between. The CDR3 extends over 11 amino acids. CDR3 residues: CASTRIGELFF. CDR3 coding DNA: TGTGCCAGCACTCGGATCGGGGAGCTGTTTTTT.

The V call is TRBV7-8, the J call TRBJ2-7; no clear D. Germline loops: CDR1 SGHVS, CDR2 FQNEAQ. The CDR3 covers 14 residues. V shed 1 base and J shed 3 bases, with 10 bases lying between them. The CDR3 sequence: CASSLEGFSYEQYV. For the CDR3, the DNA is TGTGCCAGCAGCTTAGAAGGGTTCAGCTACGAGCAGTACGTC.

Only a few counts were recorded for this clonotype. CDR3: CSARSSRGGTDTQYF. The DNA for the CDR3 is TGCAGTGCTAGGTCGAGTCGAGGAGGCACAGATACGCAGTATTTT. The rearrangement links TRBV20-1 to TRBJ2-3; D is undetermined. CDR1 is DFQATT and CDR2 is SNEGSKA in the germline V gene (reference sequence). The CDR3 is made up of 15 amino acids. Trimming pared 3 bases from V and 1 base from J, leaving 14 bases between.

In its sample, this clonotype was seen a few times. This chain uses TRBV5-1 with TRBJ1-1; D gene uncertain. The CDR3 contains 14 residues. The germline CDR1 and CDR2 sequences are SGHRS and YFSETQ. The germline V and J ends were trimmed by 7 bases and 0 bases, with 13 bases remaining between them. CDR3 nucleotides: TGCGCCAGCGGGAGGAGTGCCTTGAACACTGAAGCTTTCTTT. As protein: CASGRSALNTEAFF.

The V and J genes are TRBV5-6 and TRBJ2-1, with a possible D match to TRBD1 (5 bases). From germline, CDR1 is SGHDT and CDR2 YYEEEE. The CDR3 consists of 17 residues. V lost 1 base and J 6 bases, leaving 20 bases between the germline ends. DNA for the CDR3: TGTGCCAGCAGCTTGCGCCAGACAGTGGGGTTTGGCAATGAGCAGTTCTTC. The encoded protein is CASSLRQTVGFGNEQFF. Full variable domain (missing parts from reference TRBV5-6 and TRBJ2-1): DAGVTQSPTHLIKTRGQQVTLRCSPKSGHDTVSWYQQALGQGPQFIFQYYEEEERQRGNFPDRFSGHQFPNYSSELNVNALLLGDSALYLCASSLRQTVGFGNEQFFGPGTRLTVL.

A few counts support this clonotype. The chain couples TRBV12-3 or TRBV12-4 to TRBJ2-7; 7 positions agree with TRBD2. The J segment lost 5 bases and the V segment lost 3 bases, leaving 4 bases of the junction unmatched. This CDR3 has 13 residues. The CDR3 region is CASSFIRGDEQYF. The DNA for the CDR3 is TGTGCCAGCAGTTTTATACGGGGGGACGAGCAGTACTTC.

This clonotype was counted a few times. This chain uses TRBV7-2 with TRBJ2-1, with no clear D. V lost 1 base to trimming and J lost 10 bases, with 8 bases between them. CDR1 is SGHTA, CDR2 FQGNSA, per germline. This CDR3 is built from 12 residues. The CDR3 DNA reads TGTGCCAGCAGCTTAGTGGGGAAAGAGCAGTTCTTC. It is translated as CASSLVGKEQFF.

This clonotype appeared many times. V usage is TRBV12-3 or TRBV12-4 and J usage is TRBJ1-1, with D maybe TRBD1 (6 bases). The CDR3 loop spans 15 amino acids. V gave up 5 bases and J gave up 5 bases, with 18 bases separating them. The DNA of the CDR3 is TGTGCCAGCAGTAGCGCGAGGGGGTTAAGGACTGAAGCTTTCTTT. Encoded protein: CASSSARGLRTEAFF.

The V and J genes are TRBV7-8 and TRBJ2-3; no definite D call. Trimming left V 2 bases short and J 5 bases short, with 14 bases between. The CDR3 sequence is 15 residues long. Looked up from germline, CDR1 is SGHVS and CDR2 is FQNEAQ. CDR3: CASSLLAPRQDTQYF. CDR3 bases: TGTGCCAGCAGCTTATTGGCTCCACGACAAGATACGCAGTATTTT.

The V call is TRBV29-1, the J call TRBJ2-5; TRBD2 matches at 7 bases. The CDR3 runs to 12 residues. CDR1 and CDR2 from the germline V gene are SQVTM and ANQGSEA. The V and J ends lost 7 bases and 4 bases, in that order; junction bases with no gene match: 6. The CDR3 loop reads CSAGLESETQYF. The CDR3 DNA reads as TGCAGCGCAGGACTAGAATCAGAGACCCAGTACTTC.

The chain employs TRBV28 and TRBJ2-1; the match to TRBD2 covers 12 bases. The CDR3 sequence is 17 residues long. CDR1 is MDHEN and CDR2 is SYDVKM in the germline V gene. Unmatched junction bases numbered 13, after V lost 6 bases and J lost 7 bases. DNA of the CDR3: TGTGCCAGCAGGACTAGCGGGGGTTCTATAAGTATTAATGAGCAGTTCTTC. Its protein product is CASRTSGGSISINEQFF.

The sample holds a few counts of this clonotype. The J gene is TRBJ2-2, the V gene TRBV5-1; D is possibly TRBD1 (7 bases). Between the trimmed V and J ends, which lost 2 bases and 5 bases, there was a span of 13 bases. From germline, CDR1 is SGHRS and CDR2 YFSETQ. CDR3 size: 15 residues. CDR3 DNA: TGCGCCAGCAGCTTTCAGGGGGGATCTACCGGGGAGCTGTTTTTT. Translating it yields CASSFQGGSTGELFF.